This T cell receptor beta chain emerged from a study of OX40 agonist ivuxolimab in advanced cancers. Study at large: Patients in the trial were receiving intravenous ivuxolimab every 2 weeks, at doses of 0.01 to 10 mg/kg. Three patients showed partial responses: one hepatocellular carcinoma and two cutaneous melanoma cases. General study results and limits: Clonal expansion was seen in CD4+ and CD8+ blood T cells by week 6 at 0.1 to 3.0 mg/kg.

Sequencing was performed with immunoSEQ multiplex PCR; in TCRdb, only in-frame clones are kept and a portion is missing. The sample shows approximately 100,000 clones, approximately 85% of them seen only once. With baseline, cycle 4 day 1, and cycle 7 day 1 as timepoints, blood was sampled. With respect to this clone: Its target is not known.

Trimming removed 5 bases at V and 10 bases at J, with 18 bases between. The CDR3 is 15 amino acids. Germline loops: CDR1 SGHTA, CDR2 FQGNSA. This receptor was taken from an adult with an advanced solid tumor such as melanoma, head and neck, liver or kidney cancer. The chain carries TRBV7-2 and TRBJ1-6; D perhaps matches TRBD1 (5 bases). Sequencing used CD4+ or CD8+ T cells sorted from blood, obtained in a trial of the OX40 agonist ivuxolimab. The DNA for the CDR3 is TGTGCCAGCAGCGTCAGGGAGCACTCGTCGTCACCCCTCCACTTT. Translation: CASSVREHSSSPLHF.